Sequencing of this TCR beta chain was carried out in a study of Ad26.COV2.S vaccination and SARS-CoV-2 variants. About the research overall: Within the COV1001 Ad26.COV2.S trial arm, the donor was enrolled. Doses of Ad26.COV2.S were injected into muscle once or twice, 56 days apart. Study results and caveats: Comparable non-spike TCR breadth was observed in vaccine and placebo recipients.

Specified treatment: roughly 18 received Ad26.COV2.S at low or high dose, single or two shots; about 5 received placebo; per-sample allocation not given. Day 63 following the first vaccine or placebo injection was when the samples were taken. Donation was by an adult aged 18-55 years who was in Boston. Points on this clone: Its target is not known.

V was clipped by 0 bases and J by 6 bases, with 12 bases between them. Germline loops: CDR1 GTSNPN, CDR2 SVGIG (reference sequence). The CDR3 is 13 amino acids. TCRdb keeps only in-frame clones here, not all; method: immunoSEQ multiplex PCR. The sample lists hundreds of thousands of clones, roughly 89% occurring once. Here the sequenced sample was peripheral blood, taken in a trial of Ad26.COV2.S vaccine versus placebo. The clonotype comes from a person between 18 and 65 years old who received the Ad26.COV2.S COVID-19 vaccine or a placebo. This rearrangement joins TRBV30 to TRBJ2-7; no reliable D call. As DNA, the CDR3 is TGTGCCTGGAGTGTTGGAGTTGTCTCCGAGCAGTACTTC. Translation: CAWSVGVVSEQYF. The entire variable domain, with the rest obtained from reference TRBV30 and TRBJ2-7, is as follows: SQTIHQWPATLVQPVGSPLSLECTVEGTSNPNLYWYRQAAGRGLQLLFYSVGIGQISSEVPQNLSASRPQDRQFILSSKKLLLSDSGFYLCAWSVGVVSEQYFGPGTRLTVT.